These 18 T cell receptor beta chains came from one sample sequenced in a study of T-cell reconstitution after alpha-beta-depleted transplantation in children listed by TCRdb under 2016. The library was prepared using PCR. For sequencing, an Illumina HiSeq 2500 was employed. TCR libraries were prepared with molecular barcoding, using unique molecular identifiers to normalize TCRbeta repertoire quantification. The public sequencing data were trimmed at Q25 with fastp and processed into clonotypes with MiXCR by TCRdb, which kept only in-frame beta chains. When rows share a CDR3 protein, they turn into one entry using the most common DNA and genes. This sample holds fewer than 250,000 distinct CDR3 sequences; roughly 8.2% were observed only once. The ten largest clonotypes hold 6.3% of the sample. Taken with the paper, the label for treatment or condition translates to: allogeneic hematopoietic cell transplantation with graft depleted of TCRalphabeta T cells and CD19 B cells.

Material: PBMCs, mostly from graft donor cells, obtained 180 days after TCRalphabeta/CD19-depleted stem cell transplant. The receptors come from a male patient aged 10 to 17 who had a stem cell transplant for acute lymphoblastic leukemia, so the T cells may come from the graft donor.

Regarding this clonotype: This sequence may be a read error, since a much larger clone differs from it by one base. This chain links TRBV18 with TRBJ1-1; D not certain. Germline lookup yields CDR1 KGHSH and CDR2 LQKENI. The CDR3 consists of 15 residues. The CDR3 sequence is CASSPLGAMNTEASF. DNA for the CDR3: TGTGCCAGCTCACCTCTGGGAGCGATGAACACTGAAGCTTCCTTT.

In this sample, this clonotype turned up many times. In nucleotides, the CDR3 is TGTGCCACCAGCAGGGACAGGGGCCCCTACAATGAGCAGTTCTTC. This sequence encodes CATSRDRGPYNEQFF. The gene calls are TRBV15 and TRBJ2-1; 9 bases map to TRBD1. The germline gives CDR1 LNHNV, CDR2 YYDKDF (reference sequence). With V trimmed by 3 bases and J by 2 bases, 2 bases remained unmatched. The CDR3 has 15 amino acids.

This clonotype was seen repeatedly, ten times or more. V usage is TRBV15 and J usage is TRBJ2-5; unclear D gene. CDR3 length equals 15 residues. V gave up 2 bases and J gave up 7 bases, with 17 bases separating them. Germline-derived CDR1 and CDR2 are LNHNV and YYDKDF (reference sequence). The CDR3, as DNA: TGTGCCACCAGCAGAACTACCGACCCCGCCGGGACCCAGTACTTC. It is translated as CATSRTTDPAGTQYF.

In its sample, this clonotype was seen many times. This chain uses TRBV5-1 with TRBJ2-1; D is unclear. Germline values: CDR1 SGHRS, CDR2 YFSETQ. Between the trimmed V and J ends, which lost 4 bases and 6 bases, there was a span of 14 bases. CDR3 length: 14 residues. CDR3 protein: CASSHGGSGNEQFF. The DNA of the CDR3 is TGCGCCAGCAGCCATGGTGGATCGGGCAATGAGCAGTTCTTC.

This clonotype occurred many times. J is TRBJ1-3 and V is TRBV20-1; 7 bases fit TRBD1. The CDR3 spans 16 residues. V lost 0 bases to trimming and J lost 0 bases; unmatched junction nucleotides: 5. Germline loops: CDR1 DFQATT, CDR2 SNEGSKA (reference sequence). The CDR3: CSARDRGTVSGNTIYF. CDR3 sequence (DNA): TGCAGTGCTAGAGATCGAGGGACAGTCTCTGGAAACACCATATATTTT.

This clonotype was observed many times. The chain uses TRBV12-3 or TRBV12-4 and TRBJ2-7; D possibly corresponds to TRBD1 (5 bases). The V and J ends lost 4 bases and 3 bases respectively, with 13 bases between them. CDR3 size: 14 residues. The chain's CDR3 is CASSYFFDSYEQYF. In nucleotides, the CDR3 is TGTGCCAGCAGTTACTTCTTCGACAGCTACGAGCAGTACTTC.

This clonotype appeared many times. The genes are TRBV12-3 or TRBV12-4 and TRBJ1-1; 8 bases fit TRBD1. This CDR3 region has 14 residues. J gave up 7 bases and V 3 bases, and 7 bases lay outside the gene matches. CDR3 coding DNA: TGTGCCAGCAGTTTCAGGGGGCAAGGGGGTGAAGCTTTCTTT. It is translated as CASSFRGQGGEAFF.

Many counts were recorded for this clonotype. The chain joins TRBV20-1 to TRBJ1-1; D possibly corresponds to TRBD1 (5 bases). The germline CDR1 and CDR2 sequences are DFQATT and SNEGSKA (reference sequence). This CDR3 is 13 amino acids long. The V end lost 6 bases, the J end lost 0 bases, and 11 bases lay between the germline ends. The CDR3 nucleotides read TGCAGTGCAACGGGACTCATGAACACTGAAGCTTTCTTT. The encoded protein is CSATGLMNTEAFF.

This clonotype has at least ten counts. The junction does not match germline at one end; this may be a read error. The chain uses TRBV13 and TRBJ2-3; 9 nucleotides match TRBD2. Per germline, CDR1 PRHDT and CDR2 FYEKMQ (reference sequence). The CDR3 consists of 18 residues. CDR3 region: CASSLGLAGGIITDTQYF. In DNA form, the CDR3 reads TGTGCCAGCAGCCTAGGACTGGCGGGGGGGATAATCACAGATACGCAGTATTTT.

This clonotype was observed at least ten times. A junction boundary mismatches the germline segment, possibly from a read error. The gene calls are TRBV12-3 or TRBV12-4 and TRBJ1-2, with 9 positions matching TRBD1. The CDR3 is 15 residues long. The CDR3 spells CASSRRGQGFYGYTF. For the CDR3, the DNA is TGTGCCAGCAGTCGGAGGGGACAGGGTTTCTATGGTTACACCTTC.

In its sample, this clonotype was seen many times. The gene calls are TRBV5-1 and TRBJ2-7; TRBD1 agrees at 7 bases. With V trimmed by 0 bases and J by 3 bases, 6 bases remained unmatched. Germline V CDR1 and CDR2: SGHRS, YFSETQ. CDR3 length: 15 amino acids. The CDR3 is CASSLETGSDYEQYF. CDR3 coding DNA: TGCGCCAGCAGCTTGGAGACAGGGTCAGACTACGAGCAGTACTTC.

This clonotype was detected many times. The J gene is TRBJ1-2, the V gene TRBV20-1; D gene ambiguous. Germline CDR1 reads DFQATT; CDR2 reads SNEGSKA (reference sequence). Between the trimmed V and J ends, which lost 3 bases and 1 base, there was a span of 9 bases. This CDR3 contains 13 residues. The CDR3 protein is CSARKELNYGYTF. CDR3 sequence (DNA): TGCAGTGCTAGGAAGGAGCTTAACTATGGCTACACCTTC.

Comments on this clonotype: This sequence may be a read error, since a much larger clone differs from it by one base. V and J are TRBV7-8 and TRBJ1-4; possible D gene TRBD1, 5 bases. Germline V gives CDR1 SGHVS, CDR2 FQNEAQ. CDR3 size: 16 residues. Trimming left V 2 bases short and J 10 bases short, with 20 bases between. This chain's CDR3 is CASSLPGLGGPGKLFF. In nucleotides, the CDR3 is TGTGCCAGCAGCTTACCGGGACTGGGGGGACCGGGAAAACTGTTTTTT.

This clonotype has a count of ten or more. The gene calls are TRBV6-5 and TRBJ1-1; tentatively, D is TRBD1 (5 bases). The CDR3 totals 14 residues. Germline V gives CDR1 MNHEY, CDR2 SVGAGI. V lost 5 bases and J lost 5, with 15 bases in between. DNA of the CDR3: TGTGCCAGCAGTCTCCGGGGGGTTCAGACTGAAGCTTTCTTT. This gives the protein CASSLRGVQTEAFF.

This clonotype has ten or more counts. The chain is built from TRBV11-2 and TRBJ2-3; 13 bases are a match to TRBD2. CDR3 length: 20 amino acids. V trimming: 5 bases; J trimming: 9 bases; junction bases outside the gene matches: 23. Germline V CDR1 and CDR2: SGHAT, FQNNGV. The CDR3 DNA is TGTGCCAGCAGCCCACCCGGACTAGCGGGGGCCACACTCCCCTTAGAGACGCAGTATTTT. Translating gives CASSPPGLAGATLPLETQYF.

The chain uses TRBV5-6 and TRBJ1-2; D may be TRBD1 (5 bases). The CDR3 consists of 15 residues. Trimming took off 4 bases at V and 4 bases at J, with 17 bases between the two ends. Germline CDR1 is SGHDT and CDR2 is YYEEEE. The CDR3 sequence is CASSPGPTRGYGYTF. CDR3 nucleotides: TGTGCCAGCAGCCCGGGGCCCACCCGGGGCTATGGCTACACCTTC.

The table lists this clonotype with many counts. The CDR3 is CASSRTVNTEAFF. In DNA, the CDR3 is TGCGCCAGCAGCAGAACAGTGAACACTGAAGCTTTCTTT. This chain links TRBV5-1 with TRBJ1-1, with D unclear. CDR3 length: 13 amino acids. V dropped 4 bases and J dropped 0 bases, with 7 bases sitting between them. The V gene's germline CDR1 is SGHRS and CDR2 YFSETQ.

This clonotype was picked up many times. V usage is TRBV28 and J usage is TRBJ1-6, with D maybe TRBD1 (5 bases). The CDR3 totals 21 residues. Germline-derived CDR1 and CDR2 are MDHEN and SYDVKM. Trimming took 6 bases from V and 0 from J, leaving 27 bases between them. The CDR3 spells CASSRSRSGRPPSSYNSPLHF. The DNA of the CDR3 is TGTGCCAGCAGCCGAAGCCGGTCGGGACGGCCTCCGAGCTCCTATAATTCACCCCTCCACTTT.